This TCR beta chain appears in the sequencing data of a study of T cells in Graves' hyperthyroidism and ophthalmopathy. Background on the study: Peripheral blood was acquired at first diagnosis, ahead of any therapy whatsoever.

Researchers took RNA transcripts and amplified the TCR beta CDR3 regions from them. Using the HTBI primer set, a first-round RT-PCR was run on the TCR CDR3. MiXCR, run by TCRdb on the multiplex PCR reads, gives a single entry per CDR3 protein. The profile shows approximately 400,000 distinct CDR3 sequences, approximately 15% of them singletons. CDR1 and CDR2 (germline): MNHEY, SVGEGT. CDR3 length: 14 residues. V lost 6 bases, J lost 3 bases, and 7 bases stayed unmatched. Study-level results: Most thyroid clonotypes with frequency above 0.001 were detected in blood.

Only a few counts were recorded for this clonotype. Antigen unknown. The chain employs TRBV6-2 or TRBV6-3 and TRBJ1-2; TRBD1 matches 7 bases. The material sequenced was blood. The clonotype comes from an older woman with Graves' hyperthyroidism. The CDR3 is CASRRQGGDYGYTF. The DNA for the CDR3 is TGTGCCAGCAGACGACAGGGAGGGGACTATGGCTACACCTTC.